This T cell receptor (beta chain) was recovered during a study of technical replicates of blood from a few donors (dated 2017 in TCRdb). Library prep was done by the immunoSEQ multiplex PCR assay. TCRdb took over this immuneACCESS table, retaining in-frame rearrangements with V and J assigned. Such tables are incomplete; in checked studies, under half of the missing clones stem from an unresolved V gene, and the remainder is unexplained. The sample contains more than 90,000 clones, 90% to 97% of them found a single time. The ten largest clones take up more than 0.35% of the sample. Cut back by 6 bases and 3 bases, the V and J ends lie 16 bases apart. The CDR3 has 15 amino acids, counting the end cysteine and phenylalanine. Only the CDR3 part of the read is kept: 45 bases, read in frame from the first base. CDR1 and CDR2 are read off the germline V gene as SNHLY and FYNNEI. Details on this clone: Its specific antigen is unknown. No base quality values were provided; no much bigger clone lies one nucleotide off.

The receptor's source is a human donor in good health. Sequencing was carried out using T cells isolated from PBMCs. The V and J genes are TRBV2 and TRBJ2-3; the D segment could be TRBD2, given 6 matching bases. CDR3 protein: CASRLGGRGTDTQYF. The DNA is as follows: TGTGCCAGCAGGCTAGGTGGTCGGGGGACAGATACGCAGTATTTT.